Below, 21 T cell receptor beta chains from the same sample are listed, as sequenced in a study of cytomegalovirus exposure and HLA in healthy donors. Amplification used 60 Vbeta primers and 13 Jbeta primers. This table comes from immunoSEQ multiplex PCR, and its TCRdb copy is limited to in-frame clones, with some not included. The repertoire includes over 150,000 clones, 75% of them detected once, and just under 3% sits in the top ten. The sample consisted of PBMCs. The receptors come from a male donor in good health and CMV-seronegative.

This chain joins TRBV15 and TRBJ1-3; no definite D call. Germline-derived CDR1 and CDR2 are LNHNV and YYDKDF (reference sequence). The CDR3 has 15 amino acids. V lost 6 bases, J lost 2 bases, and 14 bases lay in between. CDR3 in DNA: TGTGCCACCAGTAAAGGGAGACCGCCTGGAAACACCATATATTTT. This translates into CATSKGRPPGNTIYF.

The genes are TRBV28 and TRBJ2-5; D perhaps matches TRBD2 (7 bases). The better agreement between TRBJ2-7 and the DNA end casts doubt on the J call. CDR3 length: 17 amino acids. Germline CDR1 MDHEN, CDR2 SYDVKM. The CDR3 loop is CASSLSWEGDTGYEQYF. As DNA, the CDR3 is TGTGCCAGCAGTTTATCGTGGGAGGGGGATACGGGGTACGAGCAGTACTTC.

This clone was seen once. CDR3 DNA: TGTGCCAGCAGTGAACAGGGCTATAGCAATCAGCCCCAGCATTTT. Encoded protein: CASSEQGYSNQPQHF. The chain employs TRBV2 and TRBJ1-5; D is possibly TRBD1 (5 bases). Between the trimmed V and J ends, which lost 2 bases and 0 bases, there was a span of 8 bases. The CDR3 loop spans 15 amino acids. The germline V gene encodes CDR1 SNHLY and CDR2 FYNNEI.

The rearrangement uses TRBV19 and TRBJ1-5, with D tentatively TRBD1 (5 bases). CDR3 length equals 13 residues. The germline V and J ends were trimmed by 9 bases and 4 bases, with 13 bases remaining between them. CDR1 is LNHDA and CDR2 is SQIVND in the germline V gene (reference sequence). As DNA, the CDR3 is TGTGCCAGCAATTTCGGGGGTAATCAGCCCCAGCATTTT. As protein: CASNFGGNQPQHF.

Points on this clone: At one of its ends the junction is not consistent with the germline gene, which may arise from a read error. The chain joins TRBV6-6 to TRBJ2-1; D possibly corresponds to TRBD2 (6 bases). Per the germline V gene, CDR1 is MNHNY and CDR2 is SVGAGI (reference sequence). The CDR3 runs to 13 residues. For the CDR3, the DNA is TGTGCCAGCAATTACGATAGGGCGGGGGAGCAGTTCTTC. Amino acid sequence: CASNYDRAGEQFF.

The chain has TRBV19 and TRBJ1-6; 10 bases agree with TRBD1. With 7 bases clipped from V and 9 bases from J, the junction kept 9 bases outside the gene matches. The germline CDR1 and CDR2 sequences are LNHDA and SQIVND (reference sequence). The CDR3 has 15 residues. The CDR3 loop reads CASTGQGTLSSPLHF. The CDR3 bases are TGTGCCAGTACGGGACAGGGGACGCTAAGTTCACCCCTCCACTTT. The full variable domain, completed using reference TRBV19 and TRBJ1-6, is DGGITQSPKYLFRKEGQNVTLSCEQNLNHDAMYWYRQDPGQGLRLIYYSQIVNDFQKGDIAEGYSVSREKKESFPLTVTSAQKNPTAFYLCASTGQGTLSSPLHFGNGTRLTVT.

Concerning this clone: Other nucleotide sequences from this sample produce the same CDR3. The chain is built from TRBV18 and TRBJ2-7; D not certain. The CDR3 is made up of 11 amino acids. Germline V CDR1 and CDR2: KGHSH, LQKENI. Trimming stripped 3 bases from V and 3 bases from J, with 3 bases between. The CDR3 nucleotides are TGTGCCAGCTCACCCAACTACGAGCAGTACTTC. It encodes CASSPNYEQYF.

This clone was seen a few times. The CDR3 here is CSVGRTGANEKLFF. The CDR3 DNA reads as TGCAGCGTTGGACGAACAGGAGCGAATGAAAAACTGTTTTTT. The V call is TRBV29-1, the J call TRBJ1-4, with D possibly being TRBD1 (5 bases). The ends were cut back, 4 bases at V and 5 bases at J, with 14 bases in the middle. This CDR3 comprises 14 residues. The germline V gene has CDR1 SQVTM and CDR2 ANQGSEA.

The V and J genes are TRBV13 and TRBJ2-2; no clear D. Trimming took off 4 bases at V and 0 bases at J, with 12 bases between the two ends. From germline, CDR1 is PRHDT and CDR2 FYEKMQ (reference sequence). This CDR3 contains 16 residues. For the CDR3, the DNA is TGTGCCAGCAGCTCCTACCCCCCTTCGAACACCGGGGAGCTGTTTTTT. It is translated as CASSSYPPSNTGELFF.

This chain joins TRBV29-1 and TRBJ1-2; TRBD1 is a possible D gene (5 bases). This CDR3 is 16 amino acids long. Germline V gene lookup returns CDR1 SQVTM and CDR2 ANQGSEA. V was trimmed by 0 bases and J by 2 bases, leaving 16 bases between them. The CDR3 loop reads CSVEDLRGNFNYGYTF. For the CDR3, the DNA is TGCAGCGTTGAAGATCTTCGGGGGAATTTCAACTATGGCTACACCTTC.

The chain couples TRBV19 to TRBJ2-7; D is ambiguous. The CDR3 totals 14 residues. Deletions cut 1 base from V and 2 bases from J, with 9 bases between. Germline CDR1 LNHDA, CDR2 SQIVND (reference sequence). The CDR3 spells CASSIANPTYEQYF. The CDR3 coding sequence is TGTGCCAGTAGTATAGCTAACCCGACCTACGAGCAGTACTTC. The whole variable domain, remainder taken from reference TRBV19 and TRBJ2-7, is DGGITQSPKYLFRKEGQNVTLSCEQNLNHDAMYWYRQDPGQGLRLIYYSQIVNDFQKGDIAEGYSVSREKKESFPLTVTSAQKNPTAFYLCASSIANPTYEQYFGPGTRLTVT.

This chain uses TRBV7-9 with TRBJ2-1; 12 bases map to TRBD2. CDR3 size: 16 residues. J gave up 5 bases and V 6 bases, and 8 bases lay outside the gene matches. The germline CDR1 and CDR2 sequences are SEHNR and FQNEAQ (reference sequence). This CDR3 reads CASSSRLAGADNEQFF. The CDR3, as DNA: TGTGCCAGCAGTTCTAGACTAGCGGGGGCCGACAATGAGCAGTTCTTC.

V gene TRBV6-5 combines with J gene TRBJ1-1; D possibly corresponds to TRBD1 (6 bases). The CDR3 spans 13 residues. Germline CDR1 is MNHEY and CDR2 is SVGAGI. The V gene lost 5 bases and the J gene lost 4 bases, with 11 bases spanning the gap. The CDR3 spells CASSRQGFTEAFF. The CDR3 bases are TGTGCCAGCAGTCGGCAGGGGTTCACTGAAGCTTTCTTT.

The genes are TRBV29-1 and TRBJ2-1; D remains unclear. Trimming removed 8 bases at V and 2 bases at J, with 13 bases between. The CDR3 consists of 13 residues. CDR1 and CDR2 from the germline V gene are SQVTM and ANQGSEA. This CDR3 reads CSFPSVTYNEQFF. In DNA form, the CDR3 reads TGCAGCTTTCCCAGCGTAACCTACAATGAGCAGTTCTTC.

The chain joins TRBV5-1 to TRBJ1-4, with 8 bases that match TRBD1. This CDR3 comprises 15 residues. After removal of 0 bases from V and 8 bases from J, the junction contained 6 bases not matched to a gene. CDR1 and CDR2 (germline): SGHRS, YFSETQ. The CDR3 spells CASSLGQGPAEKLFF. Here the CDR3 DNA reads TGCGCCAGCAGCTTGGGACAGGGGCCGGCCGAAAAACTGTTTTTT.

The CDR3 loop is CASSSGQYPGNTIYF. As DNA, the CDR3 is TGTGCCAGCAGCTCGGGACAGTACCCTGGAAACACCATATATTTT. This sequence joins TRBV7-3 and TRBJ1-3; 7 bases agree with TRBD1. Looked up from germline, CDR1 is SGHTA and CDR2 is FQGTGA. The CDR3 runs 15 residues. J lost 2 bases, V lost 4 bases, and 5 bases had no gene match. Full variable domain (missing parts from reference TRBV7-3 and TRBJ1-3): GAGVSQTPSNKVTEKGKYVELRCDPISGHTALYWYRQSLGQGPEFLIYFQGTGAADDSGLPNDRFFAVRPEGSVSTLKIQRTERGDSAVYLCASSSGQYPGNTIYFGEGSWLTVV.

The gene calls are TRBV20-1 and TRBJ2-5; D is unresolved. Trimming took 8 bases from V and 0 from J, leaving 7 bases between them. CDR3 length equals 11 residues. CDR1 DFQATT and CDR2 SNEGSKA come from the germline V gene (reference sequence). CDR3 bases: TGCAGTCCCCTCTACCAAGAGACCCAGTACTTC. It translates to CSPLYQETQYF.

The J gene is TRBJ2-2, the V gene TRBV5-6; D may be TRBD2 (6 bases). In germline, CDR1 is SGHDT, CDR2 YYEEEE. The CDR3 consists of 17 residues. V was trimmed by 5 bases and J by 7 bases, leaving 24 bases between them. The chain's CDR3 is CASSPGVVGLARGELFF. In DNA, the CDR3 is TGTGCCAGCAGTCCGGGGGTTGTGGGGTTAGCCCGCGGGGAGCTGTTTTTT.

This chain connects TRBV28 to TRBJ1-2; D is unresolved. The CDR3 runs 15 residues. Per germline, CDR1 MDHEN and CDR2 SYDVKM. V was clipped by 2 bases and J by 5 bases, with 15 bases between them. CDR3 protein: CASSLGPPKPYGYTF. In nucleotides, the CDR3 is TGTGCCAGCAGTTTAGGTCCGCCGAAGCCTTATGGCTACACCTTC.

This clone was seen more than once but under ten times. V and J are TRBV18 and TRBJ1-5; D not certain. Germline values: CDR1 KGHSH, CDR2 LQKENI. V dropped 2 bases and J dropped 7 bases, with 9 bases sitting between them. CDR3 length: 13 amino acids. The CDR3 sequence: CASSPSREQPQHF. The DNA of the CDR3 is TGTGCCAGCTCACCATCTAGGGAGCAGCCCCAGCATTTT.

The rearrangement joins TRBV7-9 to TRBJ2-1; perhaps TRBD2 as D (6 bases). The CDR3 consists of 16 residues. V was cut by 5 bases and J by 6 bases, with 20 bases left in between. The germline V gene encodes CDR1 SEHNR and CDR2 FQNEAQ (reference sequence). The DNA of the CDR3 is TGTGCCAGCAGCAACCCGGGGGTTAGAAGTTTCAATGAGCAGTTCTTC. Amino acids: CASSNPGVRSFNEQFF. The entire variable domain, with the rest obtained from reference TRBV7-9 and TRBJ2-1, is as follows: DTGVSQNPRHKITKRGQNVTFRCDPISEHNRLYWYRQTLGQGPEFLTYFQNEAQLEKSRLLSDRFSAERPKGSFSTLEIQRTEQGDSAMYLCASSNPGVRSFNEQFFGPGTRLTVL.